Listed below are T cell receptor beta chains from one sample, sequenced in a study of blood T cell repertoires in COVID-19. Sequencing used immunoSEQ multiplex PCR; TCRdb keeps in-frame clones, though not all of them. Of about 96,000 clones in the sample, around 85% are singletons; the top ten hold about 18%. The specimen was peripheral blood. All receptors come from an older woman with acute or convalescent COVID-19. CDR3s include the opening cysteine and the closing phenylalanine or tryptophan. D genes are given only for firm matches. Clone size appears in some rows only: once, few, many, or a class for an expanded clone.

d_gene	v_gene	abundance	j_gene	CDR3aa	CDR3nt
TRBD2	TRBV20-1	NA	TRBJ2-5	CSASAGGTPETQYF	TGCAGTGCTAGTGCCGGGGGGACCCCGGAGACCCAGTACTTC
NA	TRBV5-1	NA	TRBJ2-2	CASGPGEFHTGELFF	TGCGCCAGCGGCCCCGGGGAATTTCACACCGGGGAGCTGTTTTTT
NA	TRBV12-5	NA	TRBJ2-3	CASGELGQETDTQYF	TGTGCTAGTGGGGAACTGGGGCAGGAGACAGATACGCAGTATTTT
NA	TRBV6-2/TRBV6-3	NA	TRBJ1-1	CASSLILGNTEAFF	TGTGCCAGCAGTTTAATTTTGGGCAACACTGAAGCTTTCTTT
NA	TRBV18	NA	TRBJ1-5	CASSPFPTGSNQPQHF	TGTGCCAGCTCACCTTTCCCGACAGGTTCCAATCAGCCCCAGCATTTT
TRBD2	TRBV19	NA	TRBJ2-3	CASSPTGREATDTQYF	TGTGCCAGTAGCCCCACCGGGAGGGAGGCAACAGATACGCAGTATTTT
TRBD2	TRBV12-5	NA	TRBJ2-3	CASGSGDYHTDTQYF	TGTGCTAGTGGTTCCGGGGACTACCACACAGATACGCAGTATTTT
TRBD1	TRBV28	NA	TRBJ2-7	CASSFPQGARYEQYF	TGTGCCAGCAGTTTCCCGCAGGGGGCCAGGTACGAGCAGTACTTC
TRBD1	TRBV5-1	NA	TRBJ2-7	CASSTGTGGGLYEQYF	TGCGCCAGCAGCACCGGGACAGGGGGAGGCCTATACGAGCAGTACTTC
NA	TRBV21-1	NA	TRBJ2-3	CAIQAGGTDTQYF	TGTGCCATCCAAGCCGGGGGCACAGATACGCAGTATTTT
NA	TRBV12-2	NA	TRBJ1-5	CATRAGVDQPQHF	TGTGCAACCCGGGCAGGGGTGGATCAGCCCCAGCATTTT
NA	TRBV2	NA	TRBJ1-1	CASSEYRGTEAFF	TGTGCCAGCAGTGAATACCGGGGAACTGAAGCTTTCTTT
NA	TRBV5-1	NA	TRBJ1-1	CASSYGNTEAFF	TGCGCCAGCAGTTACGGGAACACTGAAGCTTTCTTT
NA	TRBV5-1	NA	TRBJ1-5	CASSSGVGNQPQHF	TGCGCCAGCAGTTCAGGGGTGGGCAATCAGCCCCAGCATTTT
TRBD1	TRBV28	NA	TRBJ1-2	CASSSLGDRSRYGYTF	TGTGCCAGCAGTAGTTTGGGGGACAGATCCCGCTATGGCTACACCTTC
TRBD1	TRBV3-1/TRBV3-2	NA	TRBJ1-5	CASSPDRGQQPQHF	TGTGCCAGCAGCCCTGACAGGGGTCAACAGCCCCAGCATTTT
TRBD2	TRBV6-5	NA	TRBJ2-5	CASSNGLAGKETQYF	TGTGCCAGCAGCAACGGACTAGCGGGTAAAGAGACCCAGTACTTC
NA	TRBV6-6	NA	TRBJ1-1	CASGGGGTPEAFF	TGTGCCAGCGGGGGAGGGGGAACTCCTGAAGCTTTCTTT
NA	TRBV28	NA	TRBJ1-1	CASSLPYANTEAFF	TGTGCCAGCAGTTTACCCTATGCGAACACTGAAGCTTTCTTT
NA	TRBV6-6	NA	TRBJ1-1	CASSYSRASNTEAFF	TGTGCCAGCAGTTACTCCAGGGCCTCGAACACTGAAGCTTTCTTT
NA	TRBV6-5	NA	TRBJ1-1	CASSYSSADRNTEAFF	TGTGCCAGCAGTTACTCGAGTGCGGACAGGAACACTGAAGCTTTCTTT
NA	TRBV27	large	TRBJ2-3	CASSPTDSTDTQYF	TGTGCCAGCAGCCCGACAGACAGCACAGATACGCAGTATTTT
TRBD2	TRBV28	NA	TRBJ2-5	CASGGGARETQYF	TGTGCCAGCGGCGGGGGGGCCCGGGAGACCCAGTACTTC
TRBD2	TRBV3-1/TRBV3-2	NA	TRBJ2-7	CASSRGTSVHEQYF	TGTGCCAGCAGCCGCGGGACTAGCGTACACGAGCAGTACTTC
NA	TRBV6-6	NA	TRBJ1-1	CASSRSELDTEAFF	TGTGCCAGCAGCCGTTCGGAGTTAGACACTGAAGCTTTCTTT
NA	TRBV18	once	TRBJ2-5	CASSQGSQETQYF	TGTGCCAGCTCGCAGGGGTCCCAAGAGACCCAGTACTTC
NA	TRBV6-2/TRBV6-3	NA	TRBJ2-5	CASSYSVLKETQYF	TGTGCCAGCAGTTACTCGGTCCTAAAAGAGACCCAGTACTTC
TRBD1	TRBV18	once	TRBJ1-3	CASSPQGAPGNTIYF	TGTGCCAGCTCACCACAGGGGGCTCCTGGAAACACCATATATTTT
TRBD1	TRBV5-6	once	TRBJ1-2	CASSTDRAGYGYTF	TGTGCCAGCAGCACCGACAGGGCTGGCTATGGCTACACCTTC
TRBD1	TRBV5-1	NA	TRBJ1-5	CASSWGTGLQPQHF	TGCGCCAGCAGCTGGGGGACAGGGCTTCAGCCCCAGCATTTT
TRBD1	TRBV18	NA	TRBJ1-5	CASSPQGTAQPQHF	TGTGCCAGCTCTCCTCAAGGGACAGCTCAGCCCCAGCATTTT